The entry below describes one T cell receptor beta chain. This CDR3 has 12 amino acids. Germline CDR1 LNHDA, CDR2 SQIVND (reference sequence). V shed 10 bases and J shed 5 bases, with 12 bases lying between them. This record belongs to a study of blood T cell repertoires in COVID-19. Assay used: immunoSEQ multiplex PCR; TCRdb lists only in-frame clones, some missing. The sample shows about 180,000 clones, around 89% of them seen only once. Sequencing was done on a sample of peripheral blood. This TCR was recovered from a man between 18 and 35 years old who had recovered from COVID-19. The chain joins TRBV19 to TRBJ1-5, with D unclear. CDR3 DNA sequence: TGTGCCACCAACACCGATCATCAGCCCCAGCATTTT. It encodes CATNTDHQPQHF. Filled out from reference TRBV19 and TRBJ1-5, the complete variable domain reads DGGITQSPKYLFRKEGQNVTLSCEQNLNHDAMYWYRQDPGQGLRLIYYSQIVNDFQKGDIAEGYSVSREKKESFPLTVTSAQKNPTAFYLCATNTDHQPQHFGDGTRLSIL.